The entry below describes one TCR beta chain. Antigen: not known. Germline CDR1 reads KGHDR; CDR2 reads SFDVKD. The CDR3 runs to 14 residues. V lost 2 bases and J 5 bases, leaving 11 bases between the germline ends. This specimen comes from a study of T cell responses to AZD1222 COVID-19 vaccine. Notes on the study in general: The study sampled repertoires only after the peak T cell response.

Using immunoSEQ multiplex PCR, the repertoire was profiled, and TCRdb retains in-frame clones only, with some absent. The sample consists of 140,000 to 150,000 clones, around 89% of them appearing once. This receptor was taken from an adult in good health. Specimen: peripheral blood, collected on day 0 of AZD1222 vaccination. The chain couples TRBV24-1 to TRBJ1-1; possibly TRBD1 for D (5 bases). CDR3 sequence: CATSDSYRQTEAFF. The CDR3 region has the DNA TGTGCCACCAGTGATTCATATCGACAGACTGAAGCTTTCTTT.